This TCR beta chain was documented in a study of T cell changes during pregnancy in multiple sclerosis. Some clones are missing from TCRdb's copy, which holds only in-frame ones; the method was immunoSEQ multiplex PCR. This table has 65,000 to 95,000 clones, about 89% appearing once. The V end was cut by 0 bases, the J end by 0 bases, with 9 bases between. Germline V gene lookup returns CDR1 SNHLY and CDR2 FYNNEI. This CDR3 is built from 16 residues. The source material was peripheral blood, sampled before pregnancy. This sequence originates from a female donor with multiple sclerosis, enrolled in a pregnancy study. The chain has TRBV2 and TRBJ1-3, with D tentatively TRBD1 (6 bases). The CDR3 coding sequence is TGTGCCAGCAGTGAAGCGAGGGGGAGCTCTGGAAACACCATATATTTT. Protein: CASSEARGSSGNTIYF.